The 16 T cell receptor beta chains given below trace back to one sample, sequenced in a study of regulatory and conventional T cells in breast cancer. TCRdb reanalysed the PCR reads using MiXCR and keeps one entry per CDR3 protein. The table records approximately 9,700 distinct CDR3 sequences, about 35% of them present only once. Sequenced sample: conventional T cells from blood. These TCRs come from a male donor in good health.

The chain couples TRBV12-3 or TRBV12-4 to TRBJ2-7; D may be TRBD1 (6 bases). V was trimmed by 6 bases and J by 0 bases, leaving 15 bases between them. The CDR3 covers 15 residues. The CDR3 DNA is TGTGCCAGCAGGGCAGGACAGTTGAGCTCCTACGAGCAGTACTTC. Protein sequence: CASRAGQLSSYEQYF.

The genes are TRBV12-3 or TRBV12-4 and TRBJ2-5; D unresolved. The CDR3 length is 17 residues. V dropped 1 base and J dropped 2 bases, with 17 bases sitting between them. The CDR3 is CASSLGRGSKRQETQYF. The CDR3 coding sequence is TGTGCCAGCAGTTTAGGGCGTGGCTCCAAGCGACAAGAGACCCAGTACTTC.

CDR3 nucleotides: TGTGCCAGCAGCTTAAAATACGGAATGAACACCGGGGAGCTGTTTTTT. Its protein product is CASSLKYGMNTGELFF. This chain joins TRBV7-9 and TRBJ2-2, with D uncertain. This CDR3 comprises 16 residues. CDR1 is SEHNR, CDR2 FQNEAQ, per germline (reference sequence). The ends were cut back, 2 bases at V and 1 base at J, with 11 bases in the middle.

This clonotype is termed medium-sized. The V call is TRBV5-1, the J call TRBJ1-6, with 9 bases matching TRBD1. V gave up 0 bases and J gave up 14 bases; unmatched junction bases: 9. Germline V lookup: CDR1 SGHRS, CDR2 YFSETQ. This CDR3 spans 15 amino acids. CDR3 in amino acids: CASSLETGGFTTLHF. CDR3 DNA sequence: TGCGCCAGCAGCTTGGAGACAGGGGGTTTCACAACCCTCCACTTT. Full variable domain (rest looked up from reference TRBV5-1 and TRBJ1-6): KAGVTQTPRYLIKTRGQQVTLSCSPISGHRSVSWYQQTPGQGLQFLFEYFSETQRNKGNFPGRFSGRQFSNSRSEMNVSTLELGDSALYLCASSLETGGFTTLHFGNGTRLTVT.

The J gene is TRBJ2-3, the V gene TRBV7-3, with D tentatively TRBD2 (6 bases). The CDR3 is 15 residues long. The V end was cut by 5 bases, the J end by 3 bases, with 15 bases between. Per the germline V gene, CDR1 is SGHTA and CDR2 is FQGTGA. The DNA for the CDR3 is TGTGCCAGCAGCGCCGGGGGATGGGGGACAGATACGCAGTATTTT. It translates to CASSAGGWGTDTQYF.

The rearrangement uses TRBV4-3 and TRBJ2-6; the match to TRBD1 covers 9 bases. The CDR3 length is 16 residues. Losses at the gene ends were 3 bases for V and 4 bases for J; bases not matched to a gene: 4. Germline V gene lookup returns CDR1 LGHNA and CDR2 YSLEER. The CDR3 loop is CASSQGTGFGANVLTF. In DNA, the CDR3 is TGCGCCAGCAGCCAGGGGACAGGGTTCGGGGCCAACGTCCTGACTTTC.

This sequence joins TRBV7-2 and TRBJ1-6; 8 nucleotides align to TRBD1. This CDR3 is 14 amino acids long. V lost 5 bases, J lost 9 bases, and 6 bases stayed unmatched. The germline V gene encodes CDR1 SGHTA and CDR2 FQGNSA. CDR3 sequence reads: CASSPDRVSSPLHF. CDR3 DNA sequence: TGTGCCAGCAGCCCGGACAGGGTTAGTTCACCCCTCCACTTT.

The chain employs TRBV7-9 and TRBJ1-2, with TRBD1 as a possible D gene (5 bases). This CDR3 contains 15 residues. V dropped 5 bases and J dropped 0 bases, with 13 bases sitting between them. The germline CDR1 and CDR2 sequences are SEHNR and FQNEAQ (reference sequence). This CDR3 is CASSHGRTPNYGYTF. CDR3 nucleotides: TGTGCCAGCAGCCACGGACGGACACCTAACTATGGCTACACCTTC.

The chain couples TRBV20-1 to TRBJ2-5; tentatively, D is TRBD2 (6 bases). The V end was cut by 4 bases, the J end by 2 bases, with 17 bases between. The CDR3 runs 15 residues. Germline loops: CDR1 DFQATT, CDR2 SNEGSKA (reference sequence). CDR3 amino acids: CSANGRQPQQETQYF. CDR3 in DNA: TGCAGTGCTAATGGGAGGCAGCCTCAACAAGAGACCCAGTACTTC.

Concerning this clonotype itself: This sequence may be a read error, since a much larger clone differs from it by one base. The chain employs TRBV5-6 and TRBJ1-1; a possible D gene is TRBD1 (5 bases). The CDR3 contains 14 residues. Germline CDR1 reads SGHDT; CDR2 reads YYEEEE. The V gene lost 5 bases and the J gene lost 7 bases, with 18 bases spanning the gap. DNA for the CDR3: TGTGCCAGCAGTTCGGATAAATGGGGCATTGAAGCTTTCTTT. Translated: CASSSDKWGIEAFF.

By proportion, this clonotype is medium-sized (0.01 to 0.1%). This rearrangement joins TRBV15 to TRBJ2-7; no clear D gene. The CDR3 has 15 residues. Germline values: CDR1 LNHNV, CDR2 YYDKDF (reference sequence). V lost 1 base, J lost 4 bases, and 14 bases lay in between. The CDR3 bases are TGTGCCACCAGCAGAGTTTCAGGTATTCCTTACGAGCAGTACTTC. Protein product: CATSRVSGIPYEQYF.

The table lists this clonotype with a few counts. The CDR3, as DNA: TGTGCCAGCAGCTTAGCCCAAGAGACCCAGTACTTC. It encodes CASSLAQETQYF. The J gene is TRBJ2-5, the V gene TRBV7-2; D call uncertain. Germline values: CDR1 SGHTA, CDR2 FQGNSA. Between the trimmed V and J ends, which lost 0 bases and 1 base, there was a span of 0 bases. The CDR3 has 12 amino acids. The whole variable domain, filled in from reference TRBV7-2 and TRBJ2-5, reads GAGVSQSPSNKVTEKGKDVELRCDPISGHTALYWYRQSLGQGLEFLIYFQGNSAPDKSGLPSDRFSAERTGGSVSTLTIQRTQQEDSAVYLCASSLAQETQYFGPGTRLLVL.

By sample fraction, this clonotype is medium-sized (0.01 to 0.1%). V and J are TRBV12-3 or TRBV12-4 and TRBJ2-6; D possibly matches TRBD1 or TRBD2 (5 bases each). Trimming shortened V by 8 bases and J by 0 bases, and 17 bases separated the two germline ends. This CDR3 has 17 residues. CDR3 loop: CASSTRDGSSGANVLTF. The CDR3 nucleotides read TGTGCCAGCTCTACTCGGGACGGCAGCTCTGGGGCCAACGTCCTGACTTTC.

This clonotype has a handful of counts. This chain connects TRBV7-2 to TRBJ2-7; 8 nucleotides match TRBD1. Germline CDR1 and CDR2: SGHTA and FQGNSA. Trimming removed 1 base from V and 2 bases from J; junction bases left unmatched: 4. This CDR3 has 15 amino acids. The CDR3 DNA reads TGTGCCAGCAGCTTAGTGGGGACAGGACCCTACGAGCAGTACTTC. This translates into CASSLVGTGPYEQYF.

This clonotype was picked up a small number of times. This chain connects TRBV7-3 to TRBJ2-1; 10 bases are a match to TRBD1. Germline V lookup: CDR1 SGHTA, CDR2 FQGTGA. V trimming: 5 bases; J trimming: 3 bases; junction bases outside the gene matches: 4. The CDR3 runs 15 residues. The CDR3 nucleotides are TGTGCCAGCAGCCCGGACAGGGGGTACTACAATGAGCAGTTCTTC. This gives the protein CASSPDRGYYNEQFF. Filled out from reference TRBV7-3 and TRBJ2-1, the complete variable domain reads GAGVSQTPSNKVTEKGKYVELRCDPISGHTALYWYRQSLGQGPEFLIYFQGTGAADDSGLPNDRFFAVRPEGSVSTLKIQRTERGDSAVYLCASSPDRGYYNEQFFGPGTRLTVL.

This chain joins TRBV5-1 and TRBJ2-1, with 7 positions matching TRBD1. Trimming cost V 0 bases and J 7 bases; bases outside gene matches: 4. Germline V lookup: CDR1 SGHRS, CDR2 YFSETQ. The CDR3 extends over 14 amino acids. The CDR3 sequence: CASSLGGTDNEQFF. The DNA for the CDR3 is TGCGCCAGCAGCTTGGGGGGGACAGATAATGAGCAGTTCTTC. The whole variable domain, remainder taken from reference TRBV5-1 and TRBJ2-1, is KAGVTQTPRYLIKTRGQQVTLSCSPISGHRSVSWYQQTPGQGLQFLFEYFSETQRNKGNFPGRFSGRQFSNSRSEMNVSTLELGDSALYLCASSLGGTDNEQFFGPGTRLTVL.